These T cell receptor beta chains were read from a single sample in a study of blood T cell repertoires in COVID-19. The method was immunoSEQ multiplex PCR; TCRdb's version includes in-frame clones alone and lacks a portion of them. This sample yields about 140,000 clones, of which roughly nine tenths are seen a single time; 2.5% belongs to the top ten. The sample comprised peripheral blood. All receptors derive from a human donor with COVID-19, enrolled during active disease. The donor label of this sample is uncertain. Each CDR3 is given with its conserved first and last residue. Fields, in order: CDR3 length, J gene, D gene, V gene, clone size, CDR3 DNA, CDR3 protein. A D gene is named only where the DNA matches it firmly. Size is omitted from some rows. Given values are once, few, many or a class for expanded clones.

>14|TRBJ1-3|-|TRBV5-1|-
TGCGCCAGCAGCCTCGACATTTCTGGAAACACCATATATTTT
CASSLDISGNTIYF
>12|TRBJ1-5|-|TRBV2|-
TGTGCCAGCAGCCCTGACTATCAGCCCCAGCATTTT
CASSPDYQPQHF
>16|TRBJ1-3|-|TRBV13|-
TGTGCCAGCAGCTTCTGGGACATTGCTCGGGGAAACACCATATATTTT
CASSFWDIARGNTIYF
>13|TRBJ1-1|-|TRBV20-1|once
TGCAGTGCTAGTAATGGGGCGAACACTGAAGCTTTCTTT
CSASNGANTEAFF
>13|TRBJ1-1|-|TRBV10-2|-
TGCGCCAGCAGTTGGGGGGTGAACACTGAAGCTTTCTTT
CASSWGVNTEAFF
>13|TRBJ2-3|-|TRBV9|-
TGTGCCAGCAGCGTTACGACGGGAGATACGCAGTATTTT
CASSVTTGDTQYF
>17|TRBJ2-5|TRBD2|TRBV7-7|-
TGTGCCAGCAGCGATGACCGGACTAGCGATCCCACAGAGACCCAGTACTTC
CASSDDRTSDPTETQYF
>13|TRBJ1-2|-|TRBV7-9|-
TGTGCCAGCAGAGGTGACATCGGTGTCCTCTACACCTTC
CASRGDIGVLYTF
>15|TRBJ2-2|-|TRBV18|once
TGTGCCAGCTCACCCGGTCCGGTGAACACCGGGGAGCTGTTTTTT
CASSPGPVNTGELFF
>13|TRBJ2-7|-|TRBV6-5|-
TGTGCCACCTTGGACCCCGGGGATTACGAGCAGTACTTC
CATLDPGDYEQYF
>14|TRBJ2-7|TRBD1|TRBV2|-
TGTGCCAGCAGTGGAGGACAGGGGGCCTACGAGCAGTACTTC
CASSGGQGAYEQYF
>14|TRBJ1-2|-|TRBV10-3|-
TGTGCCATCTTAAGCCGGCGAGGGGGAGATGGCTACACCTTC
CAILSRRGGDGYTF
>14|TRBJ2-7|TRBD2|TRBV6-6|-
TGTGCCAGCAACCGACTAGCGAGCGGAGACGAGCAGTACTTC
CASNRLASGDEQYF
>18|TRBJ2-1|TRBD1|TRBV19|-
TGTGCCAGTAGCCTCACAGGGGCCACCTTCAGCTCCTACAATGAGCAGTTCTTC
CASSLTGATFSSYNEQFF
>14|TRBJ1-2|TRBD1|TRBV5-1|-
TGCGCCAGCAGCCAGGGGGTATCGCTGGAAGGCTACACCTTC
CASSQGVSLEGYTF
>14|TRBJ2-1|-|TRBV6-6|-
TGTGCCAGCAGTTACTTCGAGGGAGGCAATGAGCAGTTCTTC
CASSYFEGGNEQFF
>13|TRBJ2-3|-|TRBV2|-
TGTGCCAGCAAAGGACTTCCCACAGATACGCAGTATTTT
CASKGLPTDTQYF
>14|TRBJ1-1|TRBD1|TRBV6-5|-
TGTGCCAGCAGATTACAGGGGATGAACACTGAAGCTTTCTTT
CASRLQGMNTEAFF
>16|TRBJ2-5|TRBD2|TRBV7-6|-
TGTGCCAGCAGCTTAGGTGCGGGGGGGCCGTACGAGACCCAGTACTTC
CASSLGAGGPYETQYF
>15|TRBJ1-2|TRBD1|TRBV30|-
TGTGCCTGGAGTGTGGGACAGGGGGCCCTGAGTGGCTACACCTTC
CAWSVGQGALSGYTF
>15|TRBJ1-6|-|TRBV5-1|-
TGCGCCAGCAGCTCCCCAGGGGATTCGGGATCACCCCTCCACTTT
CASSSPGDSGSPLHF
>13|TRBJ1-6|TRBD1|TRBV30|-
TGTGCCTGGAGTGTACGGGACAGTTCACCCCTCCACTTT
CAWSVRDSSPLHF
>12|TRBJ2-1|TRBD2|TRBV9|-
TGTGCCAGCAGCGCGCTAGCGGGTGAGCAGTTCTTC
CASSALAGEQFF
>20|TRBJ2-1|TRBD2|TRBV6-6|once
TGTGCCAGCAGCCGCTCCCCGACTAGCGGGAGTCCTCTTTTGTTGGATGAGCAGTTCTTC
CASSRSPTSGSPLLLDEQFF
>13|TRBJ2-1|TRBD1|TRBV12-3/TRBV12-4|-
TGTGCCAGCAGGCACAATACAGGGGAAGAACAGTTCTTC
CASRHNTGEEQFF
>14|TRBJ1-2|-|TRBV29-1|few
TGCAGCGTTGATCCGAGGGAGGGTGGGTATGGCTACACCTTC
CSVDPREGGYGYTF
>16|TRBJ1-2|TRBD1|TRBV7-9|few
TGTGCCAGCAGCTTAGCCCCACGGGACAGTGAGACCGGCTACACCTTC
CASSLAPRDSETGYTF
>14|TRBJ1-1|-|TRBV4-1|-
TGCGCCAGCAGCCAAGAGTCTGTGAACACTGAAGCTTTCTTT
CASSQESVNTEAFF
>15|TRBJ1-3|-|TRBV5-1|-
TGCGCCGGCAGCTTGGTCACAGGAGATGGAAACACCATATATTTT
CAGSLVTGDGNTIYF
>15|TRBJ2-7|TRBD2|TRBV25-1|-
TGTGCCAGCAGTGAGCCCGGGACTAGTAGCTACGAGCAGTACTTC
CASSEPGTSSYEQYF
>16|TRBJ2-7|TRBD2|TRBV5-6|-
TGTGCCAGCAGCTTGGTTGGTCTCGGGAGGGACTACGAGCAGTACTTC
CASSLVGLGRDYEQYF
>17|TRBJ1-3|-|TRBV19|once
TGTGCCAGTAGTATCTTCTTCCCAGGGCTCCCTGGAAACACCATATATTTT
CASSIFFPGLPGNTIYF
>15|TRBJ1-5|TRBD1|TRBV6-5|-
TGTGCCAGTAACGCCGGGACAGGGGCTAATCAGCCCCAGCATTTT
CASNAGTGANQPQHF
>18|TRBJ2-3|TRBD2|TRBV5-1|-
TGCGCCAGCAGCCGAGACGGGACTAGCGGAGCCTACACAGATACGCAGTATTTT
CASSRDGTSGAYTDTQYF
>14|TRBJ1-1|-|TRBV7-3|-
TGTGCCAGCAGCTTAATGGGCGGGTACACTGAAGCTTTCTTT
CASSLMGGYTEAFF
>15|TRBJ2-1|TRBD2|TRBV19|-
TGTGCCAGTAGTTCGAGTAGCGGGGGGTACAATGAGCAGTTCTTC
CASSSSSGGYNEQFF
>16|TRBJ2-3|TRBD2|TRBV25-1|-
TGTGCCAGCAGTGGGTTGACTAGCGAAATCACAGATACGCAGTATTTT
CASSGLTSEITDTQYF
>13|TRBJ1-1|-|TRBV5-1|-
TGCGCCAGCAAACAGGATTTGAACACTGAAGCTTTCTTT
CASKQDLNTEAFF
>12|TRBJ1-2|-|TRBV12-3/TRBV12-4|-
TGTGCCTCTCACGGGACATCCACCGGCTACACCTTC
CASHGTSTGYTF
>13|TRBJ1-1|TRBD1|TRBV25-1|-
TGTGCCAGCAGGCAGGGGGCGAGAACTGAAGCTTTCTTT
CASRQGARTEAFF
>14|TRBJ1-1|-|TRBV21-1|-
TGTGCCAGCAGCAATAATGGAAGAGGAACTGAAGCTTTCTTT
CASSNNGRGTEAFF